The rows below give T cell receptor beta chains drawn from one sample of a study of spatial heterogeneity in lung cancer. TCRdb independently ran MiXCR on the 5' RACE reads; one entry per CDR3 protein. The profile covers about 75,000 distinct CDR3 sequences, with about an eighth appearing a single time and over 5.5% taken by the ten largest. The sequencing used PBMCs, collected at surgery. The source is a male donor with early-stage non-small cell lung cancer. The CDR3 runs from the conserved cysteine through the conserved F or W. Fields, in order: J gene, clone size, D gene, V gene, CDR3 DNA, CDR3 protein. A D gene is named only where the DNA matches it firmly. Part of the rows lack a size; the others show once, few, many or a class for expanded clones.

j_gene: TRBJ1-1
abundance: many
d_gene: .
v_gene: TRBV7-9
CDR3nt: TGTGCCAGCAGCGTTGACGGAATGAACACTGAAGCTTTCTTT
CDR3aa: CASSVDGMNTEAFF

j_gene: TRBJ1-5
abundance: few
d_gene: .
v_gene: TRBV19
CDR3nt: TGTGCCAGTAGTATTCGCGGGGCTCCTAGGGGCAATCAGCCCCAGCATTTT
CDR3aa: CASSIRGAPRGNQPQHF

j_gene: TRBJ2-1
abundance: many
d_gene: TRBD2
v_gene: TRBV20-1
CDR3nt: TGCAGTGCTAGAGAGGGCAGCGGGGCCGAGCAGTTCTTC
CDR3aa: CSAREGSGAEQFF

j_gene: TRBJ2-2
abundance: few
d_gene: .
v_gene: TRBV5-1
CDR3nt: TGCGCCAGCAGCTTGGTAGTCGGGGAGCTGTTTTTT
CDR3aa: CASSLVVGELFF

j_gene: TRBJ1-1
abundance: .
d_gene: TRBD1
v_gene: TRBV5-1
CDR3nt: TGCGCCAGCAGCCAACCGGGACAGGGGCCGACTGAAGCTTTCTTT
CDR3aa: CASSQPGQGPTEAFF

j_gene: TRBJ2-2
abundance: many
d_gene: .
v_gene: TRBV7-7
CDR3nt: TGTGCCAGCAGCTTCGGGGGACTGAACACCGGGGAGCTGTTTTTT
CDR3aa: CASSFGGLNTGELFF

j_gene: TRBJ1-1
abundance: few
d_gene: .
v_gene: TRBV30
CDR3nt: TGTGCCTGGGCTGCCAGGGTCAACACTGAAGCTTTCTTT
CDR3aa: CAWAARVNTEAFF

j_gene: TRBJ1-2
abundance: few
d_gene: TRBD1
v_gene: TRBV24-1
CDR3nt: TGTGCCACCAGTGATTTAGGGGGCCGAGGCTACACCTTC
CDR3aa: CATSDLGGRGYTF

j_gene: TRBJ2-1
abundance: .
d_gene: .
v_gene: TRBV12-3/TRBV12-4
CDR3nt: TGTGCCAGCAGTCGCTTTGGGGGGCGCGGCTACAATGAGCAGTTCTTC
CDR3aa: CASSRFGGRGYNEQFF

j_gene: TRBJ2-7
abundance: .
d_gene: TRBD2
v_gene: TRBV14
CDR3nt: TGTGCCAGCAGCCATTCCCTAGCGGCAAGCTCCTACGAGCAGTACTTC
CDR3aa: CASSHSLAASSYEQYF

j_gene: TRBJ1-1
abundance: .
d_gene: .
v_gene: TRBV3-1
CDR3nt: TGTGCCAGCAGCCAACAAGAAGTGAACACTGAAGCTTTCTTT
CDR3aa: CASSQQEVNTEAFF

j_gene: TRBJ1-1
abundance: .
d_gene: TRBD1
v_gene: TRBV3-1
CDR3nt: TGTGCCAGCAGCCGGTTCTTAGGGACAGTGAACACTGAAGCTTTCTTT
CDR3aa: CASSRFLGTVNTEAFF

j_gene: TRBJ2-2
abundance: many
d_gene: .
v_gene: TRBV5-1
CDR3nt: TGCGCCAGCAGCTTGAGCGGCTCCAACACCGGGGAGCTGTTTTTT
CDR3aa: CASSLSGSNTGELFF

j_gene: TRBJ2-1
abundance: few
d_gene: .
v_gene: TRBV7-2
CDR3nt: TGTGCCAGCACTTCACCCGCTAGGGAGCAGTTCTTC
CDR3aa: CASTSPAREQFF

j_gene: TRBJ1-1
abundance: .
d_gene: .
v_gene: TRBV6-1
CDR3nt: TGTGCCAGCAGTGAATTGGCCGCGGGTTTCTTT
CDR3aa: CASSELAAGFF

j_gene: TRBJ2-1
abundance: .
d_gene: .
v_gene: TRBV6-9
CDR3nt: TGTGCCAGCACCGAAGTACGGGAGTATGAGCAGTTCTTC
CDR3aa: CASTEVREYEQFF

j_gene: TRBJ2-1
abundance: .
d_gene: TRBD1
v_gene: TRBV7-2
CDR3nt: TGTGCCAGCAGCCCCACCGGGACAGATAAGTACAATGAGCAGTTCTTC
CDR3aa: CASSPTGTDKYNEQFF

j_gene: TRBJ2-2
abundance: few
d_gene: .
v_gene: TRBV27
CDR3nt: TGTGCCAGCAGAGTGATAGGGGCCGGGGAGCTGTTTTTT
CDR3aa: CASRVIGAGELFF

j_gene: TRBJ1-5
abundance: few
d_gene: .
v_gene: TRBV12-3/TRBV12-4
CDR3nt: TGTGCCAGCAGTTTATCCGGGAATGGCAATCAGCCCCAGCATTTT
CDR3aa: CASSLSGNGNQPQHF

j_gene: TRBJ1-1
abundance: many
d_gene: .
v_gene: TRBV3-1
CDR3nt: TGTGCCAGCAGCCCATACAGTGAACCGAACACTGAAGCTTTCTTT
CDR3aa: CASSPYSEPNTEAFF

j_gene: TRBJ2-5
abundance: few
d_gene: TRBD2
v_gene: TRBV20-1
CDR3nt: TGCAGTGCTAAGACTAGCGGGAGTATAAAGACCCAGTACTTC
CDR3aa: CSAKTSGSIKTQYF

j_gene: TRBJ1-5
abundance: .
d_gene: TRBD1
v_gene: TRBV6-1
CDR3nt: TGTGCCAGCAGTGGCACGGGACAGCAAAATCAGCCCCAGCATTTT
CDR3aa: CASSGTGQQNQPQHF

j_gene: TRBJ2-7
abundance: many
d_gene: .
v_gene: TRBV18
CDR3nt: TGTGCCAGCTCACCACCTTACACCGGGATCGGACGAGAGCAGTACTTC
CDR3aa: CASSPPYTGIGREQYF

j_gene: TRBJ2-7
abundance: .
d_gene: .
v_gene: TRBV4-3
CDR3nt: TGCGCCAGCAGCCAAGAGGAGGGGTACGAGCAGTACTTC
CDR3aa: CASSQEEGYEQYF

j_gene: TRBJ2-1
abundance: .
d_gene: .
v_gene: TRBV6-6
CDR3nt: TGTGCCAGCAGTCCTGGGGCGGTAGAGCAGTTCTTC
CDR3aa: CASSPGAVEQFF

j_gene: TRBJ2-7
abundance: once
d_gene: TRBD2
v_gene: TRBV6-5
CDR3nt: TGTGCCAGCAGGAGAGCGGGACGGAAAGACTACGAGCAGTACTTC
CDR3aa: CASRRAGRKDYEQYF

j_gene: TRBJ2-6
abundance: many
d_gene: TRBD1
v_gene: TRBV9
CDR3nt: TGTGCCAGCGCCCGGGACAGTGCTCCTTCTGGGGCCAACGTCCTGACTTTC
CDR3aa: CASARDSAPSGANVLTF

j_gene: TRBJ1-1
abundance: many
d_gene: .
v_gene: TRBV2
CDR3nt: TGTGCCAGCAGTGAGGAGGGTGAAGCTTTCTTT
CDR3aa: CASSEEGEAFF

j_gene: TRBJ2-1
abundance: many
d_gene: TRBD1
v_gene: TRBV11-1
CDR3nt: TGTGCCAGCAGCCCTACCGGGACAGGGGGAGCCGAAGAGCAGTTCTTC
CDR3aa: CASSPTGTGGAEEQFF

j_gene: TRBJ1-1
abundance: .
d_gene: .
v_gene: TRBV3-1
CDR3nt: TGTGCCAGCAGCCAGGAAACCGGGACTGAAGCTTTCTTT
CDR3aa: CASSQETGTEAFF

j_gene: TRBJ1-1
abundance: many
d_gene: .
v_gene: TRBV14
CDR3nt: TGTGCCAGCAGCCAAGATCTCCGGGACGAACTTGTCATGAACACTGAAGCTTTCTTT
CDR3aa: CASSQDLRDELVMNTEAFF

j_gene: TRBJ2-5
abundance: few
d_gene: .
v_gene: TRBV7-2
CDR3nt: TGTGCCAGCAGCGACGACAAGGTCCGAGGGACCCAGTACTTC
CDR3aa: CASSDDKVRGTQYF

j_gene: TRBJ2-7
abundance: many
d_gene: .
v_gene: TRBV4-3
CDR3nt: TGCGCCAGCAGCCAAGATAGACTTTACGAGCAGTACTTC
CDR3aa: CASSQDRLYEQYF

j_gene: TRBJ2-5
abundance: many
d_gene: .
v_gene: TRBV5-4
CDR3nt: TGTGCCAGCAGCTTGTGGAGCTACCAAGAGACCCAGTACTTC
CDR3aa: CASSLWSYQETQYF

j_gene: TRBJ1-4
abundance: .
d_gene: .
v_gene: TRBV20-1
CDR3nt: TGCAGTGCTAGAGACCCGGCGGGAATTGGAGAAAAACTGTTTTTT
CDR3aa: CSARDPAGIGEKLFF

j_gene: TRBJ2-5
abundance: .
d_gene: .
v_gene: TRBV3-1
CDR3nt: TGTGCCAGCAGCCAAGATGTTGTTACCCGAGAGACCCAGTACTTC
CDR3aa: CASSQDVVTRETQYF

j_gene: TRBJ2-6
abundance: medium-sized
d_gene: .
v_gene: TRBV9
CDR3nt: TGTGCCAGCAGCCCTCCAAAGGGATCTGGGGCCAACGTCCTGACTTTC
CDR3aa: CASSPPKGSGANVLTF

j_gene: TRBJ2-5
abundance: few
d_gene: .
v_gene: TRBV7-9
CDR3nt: TGTGCCAGCAGCATCCGATTTGGGACGTCTACGTACCAAGAGACCCAGTACTTC
CDR3aa: CASSIRFGTSTYQETQYF

j_gene: TRBJ2-2
abundance: .
d_gene: .
v_gene: TRBV3-1
CDR3nt: TGTGCCAGCAGCCAATCGGGACCCCGGGGGGAGCTGTTTTTT
CDR3aa: CASSQSGPRGELFF

j_gene: TRBJ2-1
abundance: few
d_gene: TRBD2
v_gene: TRBV7-2
CDR3nt: TGTGCCAGCAGCTTCGGGTCTAGCGGGAGGAATGAGCAGTTCTTC
CDR3aa: CASSFGSSGRNEQFF

j_gene: TRBJ2-7
abundance: few
d_gene: TRBD1
v_gene: TRBV5-1
CDR3nt: TGCGCCAGCAGCTTGAACAGGGGGGAGGCCTACGAGCAGTACTTC
CDR3aa: CASSLNRGEAYEQYF

j_gene: TRBJ2-1
abundance: .
d_gene: .
v_gene: TRBV20-1
CDR3nt: TGCAGTGCACCCCTTCGGACTGGTAGAGACTACAATGAGCAGTTCTTC
CDR3aa: CSAPLRTGRDYNEQFF

j_gene: TRBJ2-5
abundance: .
d_gene: .
v_gene: TRBV12-3/TRBV12-4
CDR3nt: TGTGCCAGCAGTCTTGACCCACCCCCCGAGACCCAGTACTTC
CDR3aa: CASSLDPPPETQYF

j_gene: TRBJ1-1
abundance: many
d_gene: .
v_gene: TRBV5-1
CDR3nt: TGCGCCAGCAGCCCCCCCGCAGGGAGGACTGAAGCTTTCTTT
CDR3aa: CASSPPAGRTEAFF

j_gene: TRBJ2-1
abundance: many
d_gene: .
v_gene: TRBV6-1
CDR3nt: TGTGCCAGCAGGATTGCATTACATGAGCAGTTCTTC
CDR3aa: CASRIALHEQFF

j_gene: TRBJ2-1
abundance: .
d_gene: .
v_gene: TRBV6-2/TRBV6-3
CDR3nt: TGTGCCAGCAGTGCTCCAGGGACTCCCTCCTACAATGAGCAGTTCTTC
CDR3aa: CASSAPGTPSYNEQFF

j_gene: TRBJ1-1
abundance: few
d_gene: .
v_gene: TRBV10-3
CDR3nt: TGTGCCATCGGGGAGACCAGGGGAGAAACTGAAGCTTTCTTT
CDR3aa: CAIGETRGETEAFF

j_gene: TRBJ2-5
abundance: .
d_gene: .
v_gene: TRBV11-3
CDR3nt: TGTGCCAGCAGCTTACAGGACCAAGAGACCCAGTACTTC
CDR3aa: CASSLQDQETQYF